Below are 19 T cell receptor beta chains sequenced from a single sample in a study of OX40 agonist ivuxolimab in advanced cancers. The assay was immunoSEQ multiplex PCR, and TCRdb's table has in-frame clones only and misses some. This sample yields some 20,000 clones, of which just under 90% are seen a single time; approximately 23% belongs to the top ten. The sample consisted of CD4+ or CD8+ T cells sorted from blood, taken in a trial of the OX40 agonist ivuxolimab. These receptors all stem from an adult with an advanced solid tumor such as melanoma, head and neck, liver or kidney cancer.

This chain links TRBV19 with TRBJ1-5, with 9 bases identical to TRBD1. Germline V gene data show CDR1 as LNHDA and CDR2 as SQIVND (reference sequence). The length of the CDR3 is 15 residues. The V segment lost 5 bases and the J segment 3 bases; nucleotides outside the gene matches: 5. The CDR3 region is CASSLGTGNNQPQHF. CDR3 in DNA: TGTGCCAGTAGTCTAGGGACAGGGAACAATCAGCCCCAGCATTTT. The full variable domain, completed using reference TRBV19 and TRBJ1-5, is DGGITQSPKYLFRKEGQNVTLSCEQNLNHDAMYWYRQDPGQGLRLIYYSQIVNDFQKGDIAEGYSVSREKKESFPLTVTSAQKNPTAFYLCASSLGTGNNQPQHFGDGTRLSIL.

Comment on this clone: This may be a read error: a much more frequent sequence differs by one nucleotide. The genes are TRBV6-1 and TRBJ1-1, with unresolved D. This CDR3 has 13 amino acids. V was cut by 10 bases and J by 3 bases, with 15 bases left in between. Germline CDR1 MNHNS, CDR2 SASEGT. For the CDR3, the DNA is TGTGCCACTACCCCGGACGTGGACACTGAAGCTTTCTTT. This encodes CATTPDVDTEAFF.

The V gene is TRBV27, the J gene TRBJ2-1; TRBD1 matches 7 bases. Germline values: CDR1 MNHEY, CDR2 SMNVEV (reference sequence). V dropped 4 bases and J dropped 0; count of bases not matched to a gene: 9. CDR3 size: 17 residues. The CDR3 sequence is CASSSWVTGSSYNEQFF. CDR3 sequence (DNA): TGTGCCAGCAGTTCCTGGGTGACAGGGAGCTCCTACAATGAGCAGTTCTTC.

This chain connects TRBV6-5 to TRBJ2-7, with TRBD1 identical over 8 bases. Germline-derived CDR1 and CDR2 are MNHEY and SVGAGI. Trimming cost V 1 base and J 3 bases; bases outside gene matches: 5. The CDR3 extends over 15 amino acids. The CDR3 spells CASSYLSGTGYEQYF. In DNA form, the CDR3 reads TGTGCCAGCAGTTACTTATCCGGGACAGGCTACGAGCAGTACTTC.

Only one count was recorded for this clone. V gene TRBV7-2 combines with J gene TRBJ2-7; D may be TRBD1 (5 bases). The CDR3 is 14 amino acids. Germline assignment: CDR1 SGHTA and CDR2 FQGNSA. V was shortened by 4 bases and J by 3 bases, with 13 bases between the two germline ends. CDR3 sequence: CASSWTSLYYEQYF. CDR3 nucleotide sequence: TGTGCCAGCAGCTGGACAAGCCTATACTACGAGCAGTACTTC.

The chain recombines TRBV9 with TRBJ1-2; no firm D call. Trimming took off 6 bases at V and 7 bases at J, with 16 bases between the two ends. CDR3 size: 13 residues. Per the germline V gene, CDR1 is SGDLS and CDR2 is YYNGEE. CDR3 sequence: CASTRWDGSGYTF. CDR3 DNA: TGTGCCAGCACCCGGTGGGATGGGAGTGGCTACACCTTC.

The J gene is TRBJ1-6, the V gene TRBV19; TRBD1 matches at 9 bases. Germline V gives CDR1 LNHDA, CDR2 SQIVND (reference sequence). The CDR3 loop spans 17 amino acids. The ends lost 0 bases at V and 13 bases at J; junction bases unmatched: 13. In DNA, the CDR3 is TGTGCCAGTAGTATAGATCCGGACAGGGGAACCTATACCCCCCTCCACTTT. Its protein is CASSIDPDRGTYTPLHF.

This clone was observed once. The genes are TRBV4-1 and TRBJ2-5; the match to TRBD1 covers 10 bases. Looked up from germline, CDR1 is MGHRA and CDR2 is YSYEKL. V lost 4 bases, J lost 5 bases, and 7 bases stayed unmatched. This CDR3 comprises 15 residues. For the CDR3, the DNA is TGCGCCAGCAGCCCTGGGACAGGGGAGGGGGAGACCCAGTACTTC. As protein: CASSPGTGEGETQYF.

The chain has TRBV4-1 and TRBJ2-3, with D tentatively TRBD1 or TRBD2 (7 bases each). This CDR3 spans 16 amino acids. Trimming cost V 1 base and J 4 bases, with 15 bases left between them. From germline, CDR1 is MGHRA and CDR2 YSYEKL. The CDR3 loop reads CASSQGVQGGPDTQYF. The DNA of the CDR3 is TGCGCCAGCAGCCAAGGGGTGCAGGGGGGGCCAGATACGCAGTATTTT.

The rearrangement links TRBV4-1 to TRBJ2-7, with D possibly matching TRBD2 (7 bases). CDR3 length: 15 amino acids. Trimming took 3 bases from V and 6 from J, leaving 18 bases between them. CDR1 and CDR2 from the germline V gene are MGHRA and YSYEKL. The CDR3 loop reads CASSQISGGAIEQYF. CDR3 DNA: TGCGCCAGCAGCCAGATAAGTGGGGGGGCTATCGAGCAGTACTTC.

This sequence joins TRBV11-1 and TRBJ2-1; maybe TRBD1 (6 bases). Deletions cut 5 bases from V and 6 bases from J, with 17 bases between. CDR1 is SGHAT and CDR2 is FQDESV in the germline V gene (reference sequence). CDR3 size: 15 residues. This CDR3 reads CASSHRDMGVNEQFF. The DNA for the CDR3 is TGTGCCAGCAGCCACCGGGACATGGGGGTCAATGAGCAGTTCTTC.

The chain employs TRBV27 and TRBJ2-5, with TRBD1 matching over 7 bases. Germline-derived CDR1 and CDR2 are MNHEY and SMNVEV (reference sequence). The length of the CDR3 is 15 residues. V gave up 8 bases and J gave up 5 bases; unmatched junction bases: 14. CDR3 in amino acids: CASSKMRQGEETQYF. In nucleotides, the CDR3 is TGTGCCAGCTCAAAAATGCGACAGGGTGAGGAGACCCAGTACTTC.

CDR3: CASSPGSAGYGYTF. The CDR3 DNA follows: TGTGCCAGTAGCCCGGGATCAGCGGGCTATGGCTACACCTTC. J is TRBJ1-2 and V is TRBV19; D is undetermined. V was pared by 6 bases and J by 4 bases, with 15 bases between. Germline lookup yields CDR1 LNHDA and CDR2 SQIVND (reference sequence). CDR3 length: 14 amino acids. Variable domain in full (rest from reference TRBV19 and TRBJ1-2): DGGITQSPKYLFRKEGQNVTLSCEQNLNHDAMYWYRQDPGQGLRLIYYSQIVNDFQKGDIAEGYSVSREKKESFPLTVTSAQKNPTAFYLCASSPGSAGYGYTFGSGTRLTVV.

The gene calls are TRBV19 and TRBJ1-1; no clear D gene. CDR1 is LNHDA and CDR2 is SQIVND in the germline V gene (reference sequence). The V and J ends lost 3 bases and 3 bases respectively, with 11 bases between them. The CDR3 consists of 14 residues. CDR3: CASSIWSRDTEAFF. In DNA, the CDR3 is TGTGCCAGTAGTATTTGGTCCAGAGACACTGAAGCTTTCTTT. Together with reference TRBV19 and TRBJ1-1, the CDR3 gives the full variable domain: DGGITQSPKYLFRKEGQNVTLSCEQNLNHDAMYWYRQDPGQGLRLIYYSQIVNDFQKGDIAEGYSVSREKKESFPLTVTSAQKNPTAFYLCASSIWSRDTEAFFGQGTRLTVV.

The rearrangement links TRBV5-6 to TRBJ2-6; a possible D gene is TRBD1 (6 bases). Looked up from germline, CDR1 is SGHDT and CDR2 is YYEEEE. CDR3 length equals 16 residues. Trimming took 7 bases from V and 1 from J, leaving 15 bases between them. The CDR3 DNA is TGTGCCAGCTTGGACAGAAGACTTTCTGGGGCCAACGTCCTGACTTTC. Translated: CASLDRRLSGANVLTF.

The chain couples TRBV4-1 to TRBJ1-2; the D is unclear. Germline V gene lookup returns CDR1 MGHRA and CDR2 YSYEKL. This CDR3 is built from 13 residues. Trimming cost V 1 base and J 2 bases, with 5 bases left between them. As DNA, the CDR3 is TGCGCCAGCAGCCAAGTCAGCAACTATGGCTACACCTTC. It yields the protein CASSQVSNYGYTF.

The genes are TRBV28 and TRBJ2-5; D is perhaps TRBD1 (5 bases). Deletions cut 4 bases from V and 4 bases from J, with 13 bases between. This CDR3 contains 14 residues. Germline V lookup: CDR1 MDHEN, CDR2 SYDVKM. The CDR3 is CASSSQGFRETQYF. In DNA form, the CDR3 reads TGTGCCAGCAGTTCCCAGGGTTTCCGAGAGACCCAGTACTTC.

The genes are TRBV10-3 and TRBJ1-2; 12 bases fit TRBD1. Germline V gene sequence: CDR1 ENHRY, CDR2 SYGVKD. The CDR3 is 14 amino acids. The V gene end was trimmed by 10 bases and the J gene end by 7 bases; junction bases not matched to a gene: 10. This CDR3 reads CATLPGQGAGGYTF. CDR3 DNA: TGTGCCACCCTACCGGGACAGGGGGCGGGTGGCTACACCTTC.

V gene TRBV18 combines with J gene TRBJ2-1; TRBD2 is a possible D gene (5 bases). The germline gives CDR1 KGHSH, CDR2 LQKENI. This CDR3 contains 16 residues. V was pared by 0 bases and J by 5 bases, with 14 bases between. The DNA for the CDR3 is TGTGCCAGCTCACCACCGAAAGGCCACGGGAACAATGAGCAGTTCTTC. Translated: CASSPPKGHGNNEQFF.